These 20 T cell receptor beta chains originate from one sample sequenced in a study of blood T cells in healthy people across ages. A sample-barcoded 5' primer and a J-beta primer mix were used in a second PCR of about 7 to 11 cycles. TCRdb recomputed calls from the 5' RACE reads with MiXCR, one row per CDR3 protein. The sample carries over a million distinct CDR3 sequences, around 25% recorded once. This sample also appeared in a second study, on T cells of mothers and their children.

The sequenced sample consisted of blood. These TCRs come from a girl under 10 years old in good health.

This clonotype has at least ten counts. The rearrangement uses TRBV20-1 and TRBJ2-7; the D is unclear. The CDR3 runs 10 residues. Trimming left V 3 bases short and J 6 bases short, with 6 bases between. CDR1 is DFQATT, CDR2 SNEGSKA, per germline (reference sequence). The DNA of the CDR3 is TGCAGTGCTAGTTTCGTCGAGCAGTACTTC. It specifies CSASFVEQYF.

This clonotype was counted a few times. This may be a read error, as it is one base from a much larger clone. The chain carries TRBV7-9 and TRBJ2-4; D may be TRBD1 (6 bases). The V gene's germline CDR1 is SEHNR and CDR2 FQNEAQ (reference sequence). The CDR3 extends over 13 amino acids. Here the CDR3 DNA reads TGTTCCAGTCTCCAGGGGAACAAAAACATTCAGTACTTC. Amino acid sequence: CSSLQGNKNIQYF.

This clonotype was observed a few times. The genes are TRBV7-8 and TRBJ1-1, with 7 bases fitting TRBD1. The CDR3 spans 13 residues. J lost 8 bases, V lost 4 bases, and 7 bases had no gene match. Germline V gives CDR1 SGHVS, CDR2 FQNEAQ. This CDR3 is CASSSNRQGEAFF. The CDR3 DNA reads TGTGCCAGCAGCTCTAATCGACAGGGCGAAGCTTTCTTT.

The chain recombines TRBV4-2 with TRBJ2-5; 10 nucleotides align to TRBD2. The V gene's germline CDR1 is LGHNA and CDR2 YNFKEQ. The J segment lost 2 bases and the V segment lost 1 base, leaving 7 bases of the junction unmatched. This CDR3 is built from 17 residues. The CDR3 DNA reads as TGTGCCAGCAGCCAAGCCCTAGCGGGGGCGGGACAAGAGACCCAGTACTTC. It encodes CASSQALAGAGQETQYF.

The chain couples TRBV7-9 to TRBJ1-6; D possibly corresponds to TRBD1 (5 bases). Germline V gene sequence: CDR1 SEHNR, CDR2 FQNEAQ (reference sequence). Between the trimmed V and J ends, which lost 0 bases and 14 bases, there was a span of 11 bases. CDR3 length equals 13 residues. As DNA, the CDR3 is TGTGCCAGCAGCTTAGCCCGGCAGGGAACCCTCCACTTT. Protein sequence: CASSLARQGTLHF.

The chain combines TRBV5-1 with TRBJ2-7; the D gene is possibly TRBD2 (6 bases). The CDR3 loop spans 13 amino acids. Germline V gives CDR1 SGHRS, CDR2 YFSETQ. V was trimmed by 6 bases and J by 9 bases, leaving 19 bases between them. The DNA of the CDR3 is TGCGCCAGCATGGAGGGCACTCTCCGGCGGCAGTACTTC. This translates into CASMEGTLRRQYF.

The chain couples TRBV20-1 to TRBJ2-7; 12 nucleotides align to TRBD2. J was trimmed by 3 bases and V by 4 bases; bases with no gene match: 7. Germline CDR1 is DFQATT and CDR2 is SNEGSKA (reference sequence). The CDR3 loop spans 15 amino acids. The DNA for the CDR3 is TGCAGTGCTAAGGGGCTAGCGGGAGGGATCTACGAGCAGTACTTC. Translating gives CSAKGLAGGIYEQYF.

This clonotype was observed a few times. V gene TRBV2 combines with J gene TRBJ2-2; TRBD2 matches at 14 bases. The germline V gene has CDR1 SNHLY and CDR2 FYNNEI. This CDR3 spans 15 amino acids. J lost 3 bases, V lost 6 bases, and 0 bases had no gene match. As DNA, the CDR3 is TGTGCCAGCAGGGGACTAGCGGGAGACACCGGGGAGCTGTTTTTT. Amino acid sequence: CASRGLAGDTGELFF. The full variable domain, completed using reference TRBV2 and TRBJ2-2, is EPEVTQTPSHQVTQMGQEVILRCVPISNHLYFYWYRQILGQKVEFLVSFYNNEISEKSEIFDDQFSVERPDGSNFTLKIRSTKLEDSAMYFCASRGLAGDTGELFFGEGSRLTVL.

In its sample, this clonotype was seen a few times. The chain links TRBV6-1 to TRBJ2-5, with 8 nucleotides matching TRBD2. V lost 5 bases to trimming and J lost 1 base; unmatched junction nucleotides: 12. Germline assignment: CDR1 MNHNS and CDR2 SASEGT. This CDR3 spans 17 amino acids. The chain's CDR3 is CASSPTSAYAFQETQYF. The CDR3 region has the DNA TGTGCCAGCAGTCCGACTAGCGCATATGCCTTCCAAGAGACCCAGTACTTC.

A few counts support this clonotype. The chain recombines TRBV15 with TRBJ2-3; D is uncertain. The CDR3 runs to 15 residues. V lost 0 bases to trimming and J lost 3 bases, with 10 bases between them. Germline V gene data show CDR1 as LNHNV and CDR2 as YYDKDF (reference sequence). CDR3 coding DNA: TGTGCCACCAGCAGAGATACGAGTGGAACAGATACGCAGTATTTT. This gives the protein CATSRDTSGTDTQYF.

V and J are TRBV5-1 and TRBJ2-1; 7 bases fit TRBD1. Germline-derived CDR1 and CDR2 are SGHRS and YFSETQ. Trimming removed 1 base from V and 7 bases from J; junction bases left unmatched: 8. This CDR3 has 15 residues. The CDR3: CASSLLRQGHNEQFF. CDR3 nucleotide sequence: TGCGCCAGCAGCTTGCTCCGACAGGGTCATAATGAGCAGTTCTTC. The whole variable domain, filled in from reference TRBV5-1 and TRBJ2-1, reads KAGVTQTPRYLIKTRGQQVTLSCSPISGHRSVSWYQQTPGQGLQFLFEYFSETQRNKGNFPGRFSGRQFSNSRSEMNVSTLELGDSALYLCASSLLRQGHNEQFFGPGTRLTVL.

This chain connects TRBV28 to TRBJ2-7; 7 bases match TRBD1. CDR1 is MDHEN, CDR2 SYDVKM, per germline. The CDR3 is 17 residues long. Trimming cost V 4 bases and J 3 bases; bases outside gene matches: 15. CDR3 DNA sequence: TGTGCCAGCAGTTCAGGGATGGACAGGCCGACTTACTACGAGCAGTACTTC. Its translation: CASSSGMDRPTYYEQYF.

The CDR3 nucleotides read TGTGCCAGCAGCGCTCCTAGTGGCACAGATACGCAGTATTTT. Translation: CASSAPSGTDTQYF. The rearrangement uses TRBV9 and TRBJ2-3, with D uncertain. Trimming shortened V by 3 bases and J by 1 base, and 9 bases separated the two germline ends. CDR3 length: 14 residues. Per germline, CDR1 SGDLS and CDR2 YYNGEE.

A few counts support this clonotype. The chain joins TRBV15 to TRBJ2-1; no reliable D call. The last part of the DNA fits TRBJ2-7 better; the J call may be wrong. The CDR3 runs to 12 residues. CDR1 and CDR2 (germline): LNHNV, YYDKDF (reference sequence). The DNA of the CDR3 is TGTGCCACCAGCACGAATTACTACGAGCAGTACTTC. Protein sequence: CATSTNYYEQYF.

The chain uses TRBV7-3 and TRBJ2-7; tentative D call: TRBD1 (6 bases). Germline V gives CDR1 SGHTA, CDR2 FQGTGA. The CDR3 is made up of 14 amino acids. The germline V and J ends were trimmed by 1 base and 2 bases, with 9 bases remaining between them. CDR3 coding DNA: TGTGCCAGCAGCTTAATGGCAGGGGCCTACGAGCAGTACTTC. Its protein product is CASSLMAGAYEQYF.

The V gene is TRBV5-1, the J gene TRBJ2-1, with a tentative D call TRBD1 (5 bases). The CDR3 loop spans 14 amino acids. The germline V gene has CDR1 SGHRS and CDR2 YFSETQ. Deletions cut 0 bases from V and 7 bases from J, with 11 bases between. CDR3 region: CASSLESGSNEQFF. The CDR3, as DNA: TGCGCCAGCAGCTTGGAATCAGGGTCAAATGAGCAGTTCTTC.

There are a few counts of this clonotype. This CDR3 reads CSVEGASATNEKLFF. The CDR3 DNA follows: TGCAGCGTGGAGGGGGCGTCCGCAACTAATGAAAAACTGTTTTTT. The chain joins TRBV29-1 to TRBJ1-4, with 7 bases that match TRBD1. Germline V gene sequence: CDR1 SQVTM, CDR2 ANQGSEA. Trimming at V came to 6 bases and at J to 0 bases, leaving 7 bases not matched to a gene. CDR3 size: 15 residues.

The chain combines TRBV3-1 with TRBJ2-1, with TRBD2 matching over 16 bases. Looked up from germline, CDR1 is LGHDT and CDR2 is YNNKEL (reference sequence). This CDR3 region has 16 residues. With 4 bases clipped from V and 7 bases from J, the junction kept 4 bases outside the gene matches. The CDR3 protein is CASSPGLAGGGNEQFF. The CDR3 DNA sequence: TGTGCCAGCAGCCCGGGACTAGCGGGAGGGGGGAATGAGCAGTTCTTC.

The chain links TRBV7-9 to TRBJ2-1; TRBD2 might be the D (6 bases). Trimming took 5 bases from V and 0 from J, leaving 11 bases between them. The CDR3 runs 15 residues. The germline V gene has CDR1 SEHNR and CDR2 FQNEAQ (reference sequence). In DNA form, the CDR3 reads TGTGCCAGCAGCCCGGGACTTCGCTCCTACAATGAGCAGTTCTTC. Its protein product is CASSPGLRSYNEQFF.

This chain connects TRBV10-3 to TRBJ1-1; D perhaps matches TRBD1 (5 bases). V was pared by 3 bases and J by 1 base, with 9 bases between. CDR3 length: 14 amino acids. Germline V lookup: CDR1 ENHRY, CDR2 SYGVKD. CDR3 sequence (DNA): TGTGCCATCAGTGACGGGGACGAGAACACTGAAGCTTTCTTT. Translation gives CAISDGDENTEAFF.